The 25 T cell receptor beta chains below come from one sample, sequenced in a study of radiation and T cells in renal cell carcinoma. The time point is: baseline pretreatment blood. The sample's treatment: 15 Gy SBRT to primary tumor, nephrectomy 4 weeks later. Clones were sequenced by immunoSEQ multiplex PCR, and TCRdb holds only the in-frame ones, with some missing. This table holds 150,000 or so clones, approximately 82% found once. The input for sequencing was blood, taken from a patient whose treatment included radiotherapy and nephrectomy. Receptors originate from a woman in her 50s with renal cell carcinoma.

About this clone itself: An end of the junction differs from the germline gene, which may be a read error. The chain has TRBV7-2 and TRBJ1-1, with TRBD1 identical over 7 bases. The germline V gene encodes CDR1 SGHTA and CDR2 FQGNSA. The CDR3 is made up of 15 amino acids. In DNA form, the CDR3 reads TGTGCCAGCAGCCTAGCGACAGGGAGGGACACTGAAGCTTTCTTT. Its protein is CASSLATGRDTEAFF. Full variable domain (missing parts from reference TRBV7-2 and TRBJ1-1): GAGVSQSPSNKVTEKGKDVELRCDPISGHTALYWYRQSLGQGLEFLIYFQGNSAPDKSGLPSDRFSAERTGGSVSTLTIQRTQQEDSAVYLCASSLATGRDTEAFFGQGTRLTVV.

J is TRBJ2-1 and V is TRBV5-6; TRBD1 is a possible D gene (5 bases). The CDR3 spans 14 residues. CDR1 and CDR2 from the germline V gene are SGHDT and YYEEEE. Between the trimmed V and J ends, which lost 1 base and 6 bases, there was a span of 11 bases. CDR3 sequence: CASSLMQGVNEQFF. In DNA form, the CDR3 reads TGTGCCAGCAGCTTGATGCAGGGCGTCAATGAGCAGTTCTTC.

This chain uses TRBV7-2 with TRBJ2-5; the D gene is possibly TRBD2 (6 bases). Trimming left V 5 bases short and J 5 bases short, with 18 bases between. Germline V gene sequence: CDR1 SGHTA, CDR2 FQGNSA. The CDR3 contains 15 residues. The CDR3 nucleotides are TGTGCCAGCAGCCCCAGCCGGGAGCTTCGGGAGACCCAGTACTTC. It yields the protein CASSPSRELRETQYF.

V is TRBV29-1 and J is TRBJ2-7; 10 bases align to TRBD1. The CDR3 is 14 amino acids. Germline assignment: CDR1 SQVTM and CDR2 ANQGSEA. The V segment lost 4 bases and the J segment 3 bases; nucleotides outside the gene matches: 6. DNA for the CDR3: TGCAGCGTTGCGGCGGGACAGGGGTTCTACGAGCAGTACTTC. Translating it yields CSVAAGQGFYEQYF.

This chain joins TRBV7-8 and TRBJ2-5; 7 bases fit TRBD1. The CDR3 covers 14 residues. Germline V gene lookup returns CDR1 SGHVS and CDR2 FQNEAQ. V dropped 3 bases and J dropped 3; count of bases not matched to a gene: 4. CDR3 region: CASSLQTGKETQYF. CDR3 sequence (DNA): TGTGCCAGCAGCTTGCAGACAGGGAAAGAGACCCAGTACTTC.

The chain joins TRBV7-9 to TRBJ1-5; D is unresolved. V lost 1 base and J lost 4, with 8 bases in between. Germline CDR1 reads SEHNR; CDR2 reads FQNEAQ (reference sequence). This CDR3 has 14 amino acids. The CDR3 here is CASSLGQQNQPQHF. Here the CDR3 DNA reads TGTGCCAGCAGCTTAGGGCAGCAGAATCAGCCCCAGCATTTT.

The V gene is TRBV28, the J gene TRBJ1-1; D is ambiguous. Trimming shortened V by 7 bases and J by 0 bases, and 15 bases separated the two germline ends. The germline V gene encodes CDR1 MDHEN and CDR2 SYDVKM. CDR3 length equals 15 residues. CDR3 protein: CASTPPAAMNTEAFF. The CDR3 coding sequence is TGTGCCAGCACCCCCCCGGCAGCTATGAACACTGAAGCTTTCTTT.

Notes on this clone: Other nucleotide sequences in the sample specify the same CDR3. The rearrangement uses TRBV5-1 and TRBJ1-5; D is ambiguous. V was shortened by 0 bases and J by 5 bases, with 12 bases between the two germline ends. Germline CDR1 reads SGHRS; CDR2 reads YFSETQ. The CDR3 loop spans 15 amino acids. The DNA of the CDR3 is TGCGCCAGCAGCTTGGAAGGATCTCAACATCAGCCCCAGCATTTT. It translates to CASSLEGSQHQPQHF.

V gene TRBV7-2 combines with J gene TRBJ1-4; D may be TRBD1 (6 bases). With 3 bases removed from V and 8 bases from J, the gap between germline ends came to 13 bases. Germline CDR1 SGHTA, CDR2 FQGNSA. The CDR3 contains 14 residues. The CDR3, as DNA: TGTGCCAGCAGCTTCTATCCAGGGGACGAAAAACTGTTTTTT. Its translation is CASSFYPGDEKLFF.

The chain combines TRBV27 with TRBJ2-7, with 14 bases fitting TRBD2. After removal of 3 bases from V and 8 bases from J, the junction contained 9 bases not matched to a gene. The CDR3 runs to 16 residues. Looked up from germline, CDR1 is MNHEY and CDR2 is SMNVEV (reference sequence). The CDR3 DNA is TGTGCCAGCAGTTTCTTCCTTGGACTAGCGGGGGGTCAGCAGTACTTC. The encoded protein is CASSFFLGLAGGQQYF.

This rearrangement joins TRBV15 to TRBJ2-1; D is possibly TRBD1 or TRBD2 (5 bases each). CDR3 size: 15 residues. V lost 2 bases to trimming and J lost 0 bases, with 8 bases between them. CDR1 and CDR2 (germline): LNHNV, YYDKDF (reference sequence). As DNA, the CDR3 is TGTGCCACCAGCAGACCGGGGACCTCCTACAATGAGCAGTTCTTC. Its translation: CATSRPGTSYNEQFF.

The chain joins TRBV9 to TRBJ2-5; 12 positions agree with TRBD2. The germline gives CDR1 SGDLS, CDR2 YYNGEE. After removal of 0 bases from V and 0 bases from J, the junction contained 6 bases not matched to a gene. The CDR3 runs to 18 residues. CDR3 coding DNA: TGTGCCAGCAGCGTAGGGGCTAGCGGGAGGGGGTACCAAGAGACCCAGTACTTC. Translated, it gives CASSVGASGRGYQETQYF.

The rearrangement uses TRBV27 and TRBJ1-2; possible D gene TRBD1, 5 bases. V was pared by 5 bases and J by 6 bases, with 13 bases between. In germline, CDR1 is MNHEY, CDR2 SMNVEV (reference sequence). This CDR3 spans 13 amino acids. The CDR3 region is CASSPPRGDGYTF. The DNA of the CDR3 is TGTGCCAGCAGTCCCCCCCGGGGGGATGGCTACACCTTC.

This clone appeared a single time. The chain joins TRBV9 to TRBJ2-7; D ambiguous. V gave up 4 bases and J gave up 5 bases, with 13 bases separating them. CDR3 length: 13 residues. Germline V lookup: CDR1 SGDLS, CDR2 YYNGEE. This CDR3 reads CASSLSRVDEQYF. The CDR3 DNA follows: TGTGCCAGCAGCCTAAGTCGGGTTGACGAGCAGTACTTC. The full variable domain, with the rest looked up from reference TRBV9 and TRBJ2-7, is DSGVTQTPKHLITATGQRVTLRCSPRSGDLSVYWYQQSLDQGLQFLIQYYNGEERAKGNILERFSAQQFPDLHSELNLSSLELGDSALYFCASSLSRVDEQYFGPGTRLTVT.

The V and J genes are TRBV5-1 and TRBJ2-5; D not certain. This CDR3 contains 12 residues. Germline-derived CDR1 and CDR2 are SGHRS and YFSETQ. V was cut by 6 bases and J by 3 bases, with 9 bases left in between. The CDR3 DNA is TGCGCCAGCACTGGTCTTGAAGAGACCCAGTACTTC. The encoded protein is CASTGLEETQYF.

The table lists this clone with a count of one. V usage is TRBV7-2 and J usage is TRBJ2-6; D call uncertain. The CDR3 spans 18 residues. Germline CDR1 and CDR2: SGHTA and FQGNSA. Trimming took off 1 base at V and 0 bases at J, with 13 bases between the two ends. CDR3 sequence: CASSLGLRRSSGANVLTF. Here the CDR3 DNA reads TGTGCCAGCAGCTTAGGGCTACGACGGTCCTCTGGGGCCAACGTCCTGACTTTC. The full variable domain, completed using reference TRBV7-2 and TRBJ2-6, is GAGVSQSPSNKVTEKGKDVELRCDPISGHTALYWYRQSLGQGLEFLIYFQGNSAPDKSGLPSDRFSAERTGGSVSTLTIQRTQQEDSAVYLCASSLGLRRSSGANVLTFGAGSRLTVL.

V usage is TRBV4-3 and J usage is TRBJ2-5, with 9 bases aligning to TRBD1. CDR1 and CDR2 from the germline V gene are LGHNA and YSLEER. J was trimmed by 3 bases and V by 1 base; bases with no gene match: 0. The CDR3 totals 14 residues. The chain's CDR3 is CASSQGTGEETQYF. The CDR3 DNA reads as TGCGCCAGCAGCCAAGGGACAGGGGAAGAGACCCAGTACTTC.

This clone was recorded a few times. The chain is built from TRBV27 and TRBJ1-1; D remains unclear. V was clipped by 5 bases and J by 8 bases, with 15 bases between them. Germline V gene sequence: CDR1 MNHEY, CDR2 SMNVEV (reference sequence). The CDR3 is 13 residues long. The CDR3 is CASSPNDPEEAFF. DNA of the CDR3: TGTGCCAGCAGTCCAAACGATCCCGAAGAAGCTTTCTTT.

The rearrangement uses TRBV7-8 and TRBJ1-5; 7 bases align to TRBD1. Per germline, CDR1 SGHVS and CDR2 FQNEAQ. This CDR3 is 16 amino acids long. V lost 5 bases and J lost 3; bases outside the gene matches: 10. CDR3 bases: TGTGCCAGCAGCCACCCGGGGACAGAGTACAATCAGCCCCAGCATTTT. Amino acids: CASSHPGTEYNQPQHF.

This chain uses TRBV5-1 with TRBJ2-3; possible D gene TRBD2, 6 bases. V lost 5 bases, J lost 5 bases, and 15 bases lay in between. CDR1 and CDR2 from the germline V gene are SGHRS and YFSETQ. CDR3 length: 14 residues. Here the CDR3 reads CASRREDYRDTQYF. The CDR3 DNA reads as TGCGCCAGCAGGAGAGAGGACTACCGAGATACGCAGTATTTT.

J is TRBJ1-1 and V is TRBV7-9; D unclear. V lost 1 base, J lost 2 bases, and 5 bases lay in between. Germline V gene sequence: CDR1 SEHNR, CDR2 FQNEAQ (reference sequence). The CDR3 length is 13 residues. CDR3 amino acids: CASSLVRNTEAFF. CDR3 sequence (DNA): TGTGCCAGCAGCTTAGTGCGTAACACTGAAGCTTTCTTT. The full variable domain, in which reference TRBV7-9 and TRBJ1-1 provide the parts outside the CDR3, is DTGVSQNPRHKITKRGQNVTFRCDPISEHNRLYWYRQTLGQGPEFLTYFQNEAQLEKSRLLSDRFSAERPKGSFSTLEIQRTEQGDSAMYLCASSLVRNTEAFFGQGTRLTVV.

This clone was observed a single time. The rearrangement links TRBV9 to TRBJ2-2; 10 positions match TRBD2. The CDR3 runs to 16 residues. Germline-derived CDR1 and CDR2 are SGDLS and YYNGEE. The ends lost 0 bases at V and 4 bases at J; junction bases unmatched: 3. CDR3 in DNA: TGTGCCAGCAGCGTAGGGAGCGGGAGGGCCACCGGGGAGCTGTTTTTT. Encoded protein: CASSVGSGRATGELFF.

This chain connects TRBV28 to TRBJ2-7, with 8 bases lining up with TRBD1. Germline V gene lookup returns CDR1 MDHEN and CDR2 SYDVKM. This CDR3 is 14 amino acids long. V lost 6 bases to trimming and J lost 2 bases; unmatched junction nucleotides: 6. The CDR3 loop is CASSGGQATYEQYF. In DNA, the CDR3 is TGTGCCAGCAGCGGGGGACAGGCAACCTACGAGCAGTACTTC.

The rearrangement uses TRBV9 and TRBJ1-1; D not resolved. The germline V and J ends were trimmed by 0 bases and 10 bases, with 16 bases remaining between them. The CDR3 consists of 14 residues. CDR1 SGDLS and CDR2 YYNGEE come from the germline V gene. The CDR3 is CASSVAEGPFGAFF. CDR3 in DNA: TGTGCCAGCAGCGTAGCGGAGGGTCCGTTTGGAGCTTTCTTT.

This chain links TRBV19 with TRBJ1-4; 7 bases are a match to TRBD1. Germline V gives CDR1 LNHDA, CDR2 SQIVND (reference sequence). V shed 5 bases, J shed 1 base, and the junction held 4 bases outside the gene matches. The CDR3 has 15 amino acids. Written as DNA, the CDR3 is TGTGCCAGTAGTCTGGGACAGCAAACTAATGAAAAACTGTTTTTT. As protein: CASSLGQQTNEKLFF.